This T cell receptor (beta chain) was identified in a study of T-cell memory formation after mild COVID-19. The overall study: Most TCR clusters belonged to a single donor.

Points on this clonotype: The junction shows a germline mismatch at one end, possibly a read error.

TCRdb re-called the 5' RACE reads with MiXCR, one entry per CDR3 protein. The table shows about 360,000 distinct CDR3 sequences, with about 15% occurring only once. The sequenced material came from PBMCs or a T cell subset sorted from them (not recorded which). This TCR was sampled from a man aged 18 to 35 who had mild COVID-19 (a few samples of this study predate the infection). Cell type and time point are not known.

CDR3 nucleotide sequence: TGTGCCAGCTCAACCCCAGGGATCCCAGATGCGCAGTATTTT. It yields the protein CASSTPGIPDAQYF. The V and J genes are TRBV18 and TRBJ2-3, with a tentative D call TRBD1 (5 bases). Germline values: CDR1 KGHSH, CDR2 LQKENI. The CDR3 covers 14 residues.